Presented here are 29 T cell receptor beta chains from one specimen sequenced in a study of T cells in localized non-small cell lung cancer. Profiled with immunoSEQ multiplex PCR; TCRdb holds only in-frame clones, not every one. The sample lists approximately 35,000 clones, 90% to 95% occurring once. This sample comprised PBMCs, obtained before any cancer treatment. The receptors here all came from a man aged 35 to 70 with stage II lung adenocarcinoma.

The rearrangement uses TRBV28 and TRBJ1-1, with no clear D. V gave up 5 bases and J gave up 4 bases, with 14 bases separating them. The CDR3 length is 14 residues. Germline V gene lookup returns CDR1 MDHEN and CDR2 SYDVKM. The CDR3 is CASSLPDGSTEAFF. The DNA of the CDR3 is TGTGCCAGCAGTCTCCCCGACGGGTCCACTGAAGCTTTCTTT.

The J gene is TRBJ2-5, the V gene TRBV19; D not certain. The CDR3 is made up of 11 amino acids. Germline CDR1 is LNHDA and CDR2 is SQIVND (reference sequence). V lost 7 bases to trimming and J lost 2 bases, with 5 bases between them. The CDR3 spells CASTRQETQYF. The DNA of the CDR3 is TGTGCCAGTACTCGGCAAGAGACCCAGTACTTC. The variable domain in full, completed from reference TRBV19 and TRBJ2-5, reads DGGITQSPKYLFRKEGQNVTLSCEQNLNHDAMYWYRQDPGQGLRLIYYSQIVNDFQKGDIAEGYSVSREKKESFPLTVTSAQKNPTAFYLCASTRQETQYFGPGTRLLVL.

This clone has just one count. V and J are TRBV19 and TRBJ1-5, with 9 bases fitting TRBD1. This CDR3 is 13 amino acids long. The V gene's germline CDR1 is LNHDA and CDR2 SQIVND (reference sequence). The V gene end was trimmed by 8 bases and the J gene end by 5 bases; junction bases not matched to a gene: 4. In nucleotides, the CDR3 is TGTGCCAGTCAGGGACAGGGCCATCAGCCCCAGCATTTT. Translated: CASQGQGHQPQHF.

The chain combines TRBV30 with TRBJ2-1; TRBD2 agrees at 12 bases. This CDR3 spans 17 amino acids. Germline V lookup: CDR1 GTSNPN, CDR2 SVGIG (reference sequence). V was pared by 4 bases and J by 3 bases, with 10 bases of the junction left unmatched. The CDR3 loop is CAWTRTSGVGFYNEQFF. In DNA, the CDR3 is TGTGCCTGGACCCGGACTAGCGGGGTGGGATTCTACAATGAGCAGTTCTTC.

V is TRBV29-1 and J is TRBJ2-3; D is possibly TRBD2 (6 bases). The length of the CDR3 is 12 residues. Germline loops: CDR1 SQVTM, CDR2 ANQGSEA. The ends were cut back, 7 bases at V and 1 base at J, with 9 bases in the middle. CDR3: CSAGGGTDTQYF. The CDR3 coding sequence is TGCAGCGCAGGCGGGGGCACAGATACGCAGTATTTT.

The gene calls are TRBV28 and TRBJ1-1; a weak D match, TRBD1 (6 bases). Germline V gene sequence: CDR1 MDHEN, CDR2 SYDVKM. CDR3 length: 14 residues. V was trimmed by 3 bases and J by 6 bases, leaving 14 bases between them. CDR3 DNA: TGTGCCAGCAGTTTTCTTGCAGGGGAGGCTGAAGCTTTCTTT. This translates into CASSFLAGEAEAFF.

V gene TRBV13 combines with J gene TRBJ1-3; D gene unclear. The germline V and J ends were trimmed by 8 bases and 0 bases, with 11 bases remaining between them. The CDR3 runs to 14 residues. The germline CDR1 and CDR2 sequences are PRHDT and FYEKMQ (reference sequence). The CDR3 nucleotides read TGTGCCAGCGAAGAAGAGGGCTCTGGAAACACCATATATTTT. This sequence encodes CASEEEGSGNTIYF.

The CDR3 here is CASSLDTPGNTIYF. CDR3 coding DNA: TGCGCCAGCAGCTTGGACACTCCTGGAAACACCATATATTTT. This chain joins TRBV5-1 and TRBJ1-3, with D uncertain. This CDR3 spans 14 amino acids. Germline loops: CDR1 SGHRS, CDR2 YFSETQ. The V end lost 0 bases, the J end lost 2 bases, and 6 bases lay between the germline ends.

This chain connects TRBV7-9 to TRBJ2-5; D assignment may be TRBD1 or TRBD2 (6 bases each). The CDR3 contains 16 residues. Deletions cut 2 bases from V and 6 bases from J, with 19 bases between. Germline CDR1 is SEHNR and CDR2 is FQNEAQ (reference sequence). CDR3 nucleotide sequence: TGTGCCAGCAGCTTAATGAAGGGGGGATCCCTAAAGACCCAGTACTTC. It is translated as CASSLMKGGSLKTQYF.

The V and J genes are TRBV7-7 and TRBJ2-1; 12 nucleotides line up with TRBD2. Germline CDR1 reads SSHAT; CDR2 reads FNYEAQ (reference sequence). The V gene end was trimmed by 4 bases and the J gene end by 4 bases; junction bases not matched to a gene: 2. This CDR3 has 15 amino acids. This chain's CDR3 is CASSSGLAGYNEQFF. The CDR3 DNA reads TGTGCCAGCAGCTCCGGACTAGCGGGATACAATGAGCAGTTCTTC.

The genes are TRBV7-2 and TRBJ2-2; D may be TRBD2 (6 bases). The CDR3 covers 17 residues. V was pared by 3 bases and J by 0 bases, with 14 bases between. Per the germline V gene, CDR1 is SGHTA and CDR2 is FQGNSA. The CDR3: CASSFPRGTPNTGELFF. As DNA, the CDR3 is TGTGCCAGCAGCTTCCCTCGGGGGACCCCGAACACCGGGGAGCTGTTTTTT.

The rearrangement joins TRBV25-1 to TRBJ2-3; weak D call: TRBD2 (5 bases). The CDR3 totals 14 residues. The V and J ends lost 3 bases and 1 base respectively, with 8 bases between them. From germline, CDR1 is MGHDK and CDR2 SYGVNS. The CDR3 sequence: CASSERAGTDTQYF. The CDR3 DNA follows: TGTGCCAGCAGTGAGAGAGCGGGCACAGATACGCAGTATTTT.

The gene calls are TRBV9 and TRBJ2-5, with D tentatively TRBD1 (6 bases). This CDR3 comprises 16 residues. Germline V gene data show CDR1 as SGDLS and CDR2 as YYNGEE. V lost 0 bases and J 5 bases, leaving 17 bases between the germline ends. CDR3 sequence reads: CASSVGDNRVGETQYF. The CDR3 DNA follows: TGTGCCAGCAGCGTAGGGGACAACAGGGTCGGTGAGACCCAGTACTTC.

The chain couples TRBV5-1 to TRBJ1-4, with TRBD1 identical over 10 bases. CDR1 and CDR2 (germline): SGHRS, YFSETQ. The CDR3 is made up of 15 amino acids. Trimming removed 4 bases from V and 12 bases from J; junction bases left unmatched: 12. The CDR3 bases are TGCGCCAGCAGCGCAGTTGGGACAGGGGTTGCGGAACTGTTTTTT. Protein sequence: CASSAVGTGVAELFF.

V is TRBV5-3 and J is TRBJ1-2; 7 bases are a match to TRBD1. TRBV5-3 is identified as an open reading frame with a role that is uncertain. V gave up 1 base and J gave up 8 bases; unmatched junction bases: 5. The CDR3 length is 13 residues. The CDR3 nucleotides are TGTGCCAGAAGCTTGTGGGACAGTCGGGGCTACACCTTC. Its translation is CARSLWDSRGYTF.

The gene calls are TRBV6-1 and TRBJ2-5; possible D gene TRBD2, 6 bases. Germline CDR1 reads MNHNS; CDR2 reads SASEGT. With 6 bases removed from V and 1 base from J, the gap between germline ends came to 12 bases. There are 14 residues in the CDR3. The CDR3, as DNA: TGTGCCAGCAGGAGCGGGTCGGCCCAAGAGACCCAGTACTTC. This codes for CASRSGSAQETQYF.

CDR3 DNA sequence: TGTGCCTGGAGTTCCGGGAATAATTCACCCCTCCACTTT. Translated: CAWSSGNNSPLHF. The gene calls are TRBV30 and TRBJ1-6; D is ambiguous. This CDR3 is built from 13 residues. V was clipped by 2 bases and J by 5 bases, with 7 bases between them. CDR1 GTSNPN and CDR2 SVGIG come from the germline V gene (reference sequence). The whole variable domain, remainder taken from reference TRBV30 and TRBJ1-6, is SQTIHQWPATLVQPVGSPLSLECTVEGTSNPNLYWYRQAAGRGLQLLFYSVGIGQISSEVPQNLSASRPQDRQFILSSKKLLLSDSGFYLCAWSSGNNSPLHFGNGTRLTVT.

This clone was counted only a few times. V and J are TRBV6-4 and TRBJ1-1, with 8 bases that match TRBD1. There are 10 residues in the CDR3. Germline V gene sequence: CDR1 MRHNA, CDR2 SNTAGT. The trim removed 11 bases at V and 9 bases at J, leaving 5 bases unmatched. The chain's CDR3 is CAGDRKKAFF. CDR3 coding DNA: TGTGCCGGGGACAGGAAAAAAGCTTTCTTT.

The CDR3 nucleotides are TGTGCCAGCAGCTTGGGAGGTAAGGATGAGCAGTTCTTC. It encodes CASSLGGKDEQFF. V gene TRBV7-3 combines with J gene TRBJ2-1, with TRBD2 as a possible D gene (6 bases). Per germline, CDR1 SGHTA and CDR2 FQGTGA. The CDR3 has 13 residues. V shed 3 bases and J shed 8 bases, with 11 bases lying between them.

This clone has a handful of counts. The chain uses TRBV28 and TRBJ1-5; D is uncertain. Germline loops: CDR1 MDHEN, CDR2 SYDVKM. The CDR3 sequence is 14 residues long. Trimming left V 2 bases short and J 4 bases short, with 9 bases between. The CDR3 here is CASSLGQANQPQHF. CDR3 nucleotide sequence: TGTGCCAGCAGTTTAGGGCAGGCGAATCAGCCCCAGCATTTT.

The rearrangement joins TRBV5-4 to TRBJ2-1; a weak D match, TRBD2 (6 bases). V lost 5 bases and J lost 5, with 20 bases in between. The CDR3 is 16 amino acids. CDR1 and CDR2 (germline): SGHNT, YYREEE (reference sequence). The CDR3 here is CASSLSPGTLNNEQFF. The CDR3 coding sequence is TGTGCCAGCAGTCTATCGCCCGGGACTCTTAACAATGAGCAGTTCTTC.

The chain joins TRBV11-3 to TRBJ2-1, with 9 positions matching TRBD2. The CDR3 sequence is 16 residues long. V lost 1 base and J lost 8; bases outside the gene matches: 9. CDR1 SGHNT and CDR2 YENEEA come from the germline V gene. In DNA form, the CDR3 reads TGTGCCAGCAGCTTAGTTAGGGGCGGGAGGGCCGATGAGCAGTTCTTC. Protein: CASSLVRGGRADEQFF.

The chain uses TRBV6-6 and TRBJ1-4; TRBD1 matches at 9 bases. Germline lookup yields CDR1 MNHNY and CDR2 SVGAGI (reference sequence). The CDR3 runs to 16 residues. V gave up 1 base and J gave up 11 bases; unmatched junction bases: 11. DNA for the CDR3: TGTGCCAGCAGTTACTTTCTCACAGGGGGACAGGGTAAACTGTTTTTT. Translated, it gives CASSYFLTGGQGKLFF.

V usage is TRBV18 and J usage is TRBJ2-3; no reliable D call. In germline, CDR1 is KGHSH, CDR2 LQKENI. Trimming stripped 3 bases from V and 2 bases from J, with 15 bases between. The CDR3 spans 16 residues. CDR3 coding DNA: TGTGCCAGCTCACCCGTGGCTATCATATCCACAGATACGCAGTATTTT. This sequence encodes CASSPVAIISTDTQYF. The variable domain in full, completed from reference TRBV18 and TRBJ2-3, reads NAGVMQNPRHLVRRRGQEARLRCSPMKGHSHVYWYRQLPEEGLKFMVYLQKENIIDESGMPKERFSAEFPKEGPSILRIQQVVRGDSAAYFCASSPVAIISTDTQYFGPGTRLTVL.

The chain couples TRBV5-4 to TRBJ2-1; 7 positions agree with TRBD2. The CDR3 totals 13 residues. CDR1 and CDR2 (germline): SGHNT, YYREEE (reference sequence). The J segment lost 4 bases and the V segment lost 6 bases, leaving 4 bases of the junction unmatched. The CDR3 protein is CASTSAGYNEQFF. CDR3 DNA sequence: TGTGCCAGCACCTCAGCGGGATACAATGAGCAGTTCTTC.

This chain joins TRBV27 and TRBJ2-3, with 7 bases lining up with TRBD1. Germline assignment: CDR1 MNHEY and CDR2 SMNVEV (reference sequence). J gave up 4 bases and V 4 bases, and 5 bases lay outside the gene matches. The CDR3 extends over 14 amino acids. The CDR3 region is CASSYLDRADTQYF. DNA of the CDR3: TGTGCCAGCAGTTACCTCGACAGGGCAGATACGCAGTATTTT.

V is TRBV30 and J is TRBJ1-3; no firm D call. V lost 2 bases, J lost 0 bases, and 5 bases lay in between. The germline V gene has CDR1 GTSNPN and CDR2 SVGIG (reference sequence). The CDR3 is made up of 13 amino acids. Written as DNA, the CDR3 is TGTGCCTGGAGTCGCAACTCTGGAAACACCATATATTTT. It is translated as CAWSRNSGNTIYF.

The J gene is TRBJ1-1, the V gene TRBV2, with D perhaps matching TRBD1 (5 bases). The CDR3 covers 15 residues. With 6 bases removed from V and 4 bases from J, the gap between germline ends came to 18 bases. Per germline, CDR1 SNHLY and CDR2 FYNNEI. The CDR3 nucleotides are TGTGCCAGCAGGGTGCAGGGACCAGTCAGCACTGAAGCTTTCTTT. Translated, it gives CASRVQGPVSTEAFF.

This chain uses TRBV27 with TRBJ2-2; unclear D gene. Trimming cost V 4 bases and J 7 bases, with 7 bases left between them. The CDR3 is 12 amino acids. CDR1 MNHEY and CDR2 SMNVEV come from the germline V gene (reference sequence). The CDR3 nucleotides read TGTGCCAGCAGTTATAGCCTCGGGGAGCTGTTTTTT. This encodes CASSYSLGELFF.